Included here is one T cell receptor (beta chain) sequence, with context. It has no known antigen specificity. No base quality values were provided; no much bigger clone lies one nucleotide off. Preparation of the library involved the immunoSEQ multiplex PCR assay. The table was pulled from immuneACCESS by TCRdb, which kept in-frame rearrangements only. Such tables lose some clones; where checked, under half of the loss comes from unresolved V genes, and the rest has no known cause. This sample gives approximately 70,000 clones in total; approximately 90% of them show up just once. 1.3% of the sample goes to the ten largest clones. The data derive from a study of T cell changes during pregnancy in multiple sclerosis (dated by TCRdb to between 2018 and 2021). A note on the overall study: In women with multiple sclerosis, the researchers looked at how the T cell repertoire shifted as pregnancy progressed.

V lost 3 bases and J lost 4 bases; the stretch between them is 14 bases long. From the cysteine up to the phenylalanine, the CDR3 has a length of 15 residues. Only CDR3 DNA remains: 45 bases, in frame from the first base. CDR1 and CDR2 are drawn from the germline V gene: MRHNA, SNTAGT. The sequence links TRBV6-4 to TRBJ2-3; D gene: possibly TRBD2, on 6 matching bases. This receptor was taken from a female donor in good health, enrolled as a control in a pregnancy study. The material sequenced was peripheral blood, taken in the second trimester of pregnancy. The CDR3 region reads CASSEEAGRADTQYF. In nucleotide form, the sequence is TGTGCCAGCAGTGAGGAAGCGGGTAGGGCAGATACGCAGTATTTT.